The 17 T cell receptor beta chains below come from one sample, sequenced in a study of shared clonotypes between healthy human individuals. The assay was immunoSEQ multiplex PCR, and TCRdb's table has in-frame clones only and misses some. The table has approximately 1.9 million clones, around 93% seen once. Selected positively for CCR7 and CD45RO-negative, naive CD8 cells excluded terminally differentiated effector memory CD45RA+ cells. Sequences were obtained from naive CD8+ T cells from PBMCs. The receptors stem from a man younger than 35 in good health. Some clones in this sample may be carry-over from other donors' samples.

The CDR3, as DNA: TGTGCCAGCAGCTCGCGGGGCAATCAGCCCCAGCATTTT. Protein: CASSSRGNQPQHF. The gene calls are TRBV9 and TRBJ1-5; D unresolved. V was cut by 4 bases and J by 2 bases, with 7 bases left in between. The germline V gene has CDR1 SGDLS and CDR2 YYNGEE. The CDR3 spans 13 residues.

V usage is TRBV7-8 and J usage is TRBJ2-5; no clear D gene. Germline values: CDR1 SGHVS, CDR2 FQNEAQ. V lost 3 bases, J lost 4 bases, and 12 bases lay in between. CDR3 length: 14 residues. In DNA, the CDR3 is TGTGCCAGCAGCTTGTTCGGCAGGCCAGAGACCCAGTACTTC. Its translation: CASSLFGRPETQYF.

The chain recombines TRBV11-2 with TRBJ2-7, with D unclear. V dropped 3 bases and J dropped 6 bases, with 9 bases sitting between them. CDR1 and CDR2 (germline): SGHAT, FQNNGV. CDR3 length: 12 amino acids. The CDR3 sequence: CASSFNMAEQYF. Written as DNA, the CDR3 is TGTGCCAGCAGCTTTAACATGGCCGAGCAGTACTTC.

This rearrangement joins TRBV5-7 to TRBJ2-1; D gene uncertain. TRBV5-7 is known as an ORF, though its function is uncertain. The CDR3 has 11 residues. The ends were cut back, 4 bases at V and 8 bases at J, with 7 bases in the middle. CDR3 sequence reads: CASSRRDEQFF. The CDR3 DNA reads as TGTGCCAGCAGCCGTAGGGATGAGCAGTTCTTC.

This chain connects TRBV28 to TRBJ2-1; D gene ambiguous. Trimming left V 5 bases short and J 4 bases short, with 15 bases between. The CDR3 consists of 15 residues. From germline, CDR1 is MDHEN and CDR2 SYDVKM. CDR3 amino acids: CASSPHSTRYNEQFF. The CDR3 region has the DNA TGTGCCAGCAGTCCCCACTCAACCCGGTACAATGAGCAGTTCTTC.

This sequence joins TRBV6-1 and TRBJ2-1, with TRBD2 identical over 7 bases. V lost 0 bases, J lost 16 bases, and 12 bases stayed unmatched. This CDR3 has 14 amino acids. Germline V gene lookup returns CDR1 MNHNS and CDR2 SASEGT. CDR3 amino acids: CASSEAWAGDGSFF. The CDR3 nucleotides are TGTGCCAGCAGTGAAGCCTGGGCGGGAGATGGGAGTTTCTTC.

Comments on this clone: Other DNA sequences in this sample translate to the same CDR3. The chain carries TRBV10-3 and TRBJ2-3, with D possibly called TRBD1 or TRBD2 (5 bases each). This CDR3 comprises 13 residues. V lost 4 bases, J lost 0 bases, and 5 bases lay in between. Germline V gene lookup returns CDR1 ENHRY and CDR2 SYGVKD. The CDR3: CAISGDSTDTQYF. The CDR3 DNA follows: TGTGCCATCAGTGGGGACAGCACAGATACGCAGTATTTT.

The chain has TRBV15 and TRBJ2-7, with TRBD2 identical over 10 bases. The ends lost 2 bases at V and 5 bases at J; junction bases unmatched: 3. The CDR3 sequence is 14 residues long. CDR1 and CDR2 (germline): LNHNV, YYDKDF (reference sequence). This CDR3 is CATSRLAGVDEQYF. CDR3 in DNA: TGTGCCACCAGCAGACTAGCGGGAGTGGACGAGCAGTACTTC.

Details on this clone: In the same sample, other DNA sequences code for this CDR3. The rearrangement joins TRBV9 to TRBJ2-7; no clear D. Trimming took off 0 bases at V and 0 bases at J, with 10 bases between the two ends. Germline CDR1 is SGDLS and CDR2 is YYNGEE. This CDR3 has 15 amino acids. The CDR3 DNA follows: TGTGCCAGCAGCGTAGGAGTCGGGTCCTCCTACGAGCAGTACTTC. It specifies CASSVGVGSSYEQYF. The full variable domain, in which reference TRBV9 and TRBJ2-7 provide the parts outside the CDR3, is DSGVTQTPKHLITATGQRVTLRCSPRSGDLSVYWYQQSLDQGLQFLIQYYNGEERAKGNILERFSAQQFPDLHSELNLSSLELGDSALYFCASSVGVGSSYEQYFGPGTRLTVT.

The chain links TRBV5-5 to TRBJ2-7, with 10 bases fitting TRBD2. CDR1 and CDR2 (germline): SGHKS, YYEKEE (reference sequence). CDR3 length: 17 residues. Trimming cost V 4 bases and J 5 bases; bases outside gene matches: 15. The CDR3 protein is CASSPRLAGVVENEQYF. CDR3 nucleotides: TGTGCCAGCAGCCCCAGGCTAGCGGGAGTGGTGGAAAACGAGCAGTACTTC.

V gene TRBV13 combines with J gene TRBJ2-7; 7 bases are shared with TRBD1. V shed 5 bases, J shed 2 bases, and the junction held 12 bases outside the gene matches. Germline CDR1 and CDR2: PRHDT and FYEKMQ (reference sequence). The CDR3 is 16 amino acids. CDR3 bases: TGTGCCAGCAGCCTCCGCCCCGGGACAGAGACCTACGAGCAGTACTTC. It yields the protein CASSLRPGTETYEQYF.

The count of this clone is one. This rearrangement joins TRBV29-1 to TRBJ1-2; 11 bases line up with TRBD1. Per the germline V gene, CDR1 is SQVTM and CDR2 is ANQGSEA. The CDR3 covers 16 residues. The ends lost 0 bases at V and 4 bases at J; junction bases unmatched: 7. The CDR3 loop is CSVEDLDRGQGYGYTF. CDR3 nucleotide sequence: TGCAGCGTTGAAGACCTGGACAGGGGGCAAGGCTATGGCTACACCTTC.

The chain recombines TRBV9 with TRBJ2-3; possible D gene TRBD1, 6 bases. The length of the CDR3 is 16 residues. CDR1 and CDR2 (germline): SGDLS, YYNGEE. With 0 bases removed from V and 3 bases from J, the gap between germline ends came to 14 bases. The CDR3 loop reads CASSVGRGSRTDTQYF. In nucleotides, the CDR3 is TGTGCCAGCAGCGTAGGAAGGGGGAGTCGGACAGATACGCAGTATTTT.

Only a few counts were recorded for this clone. The V and J genes are TRBV19 and TRBJ1-1; 10 bases fit TRBD1. Germline CDR1 reads LNHDA; CDR2 reads SQIVND (reference sequence). Trimming cost V 2 bases and J 0 bases; bases outside gene matches: 3. The CDR3 covers 16 residues. The CDR3 region is CASSIPGQGMNTEAFF. In DNA, the CDR3 is TGTGCCAGTAGTATACCGGGACAGGGGATGAACACTGAAGCTTTCTTT.

The chain carries TRBV30 and TRBJ1-5; possible D gene TRBD1, 5 bases. V lost 0 bases and J lost 7, with 10 bases in between. The CDR3 loop spans 13 amino acids. Germline V lookup: CDR1 GTSNPN, CDR2 SVGIG (reference sequence). CDR3 loop: CAWSVGGIQPQHF. The CDR3 region has the DNA TGTGCCTGGAGTGTGGGGGGTATCCAGCCCCAGCATTTT.

This sequence joins TRBV5-1 and TRBJ2-7, with 11 bases lining up with TRBD1. CDR3 length equals 16 residues. Germline V gives CDR1 SGHRS, CDR2 YFSETQ. J lost 3 bases, V lost 4 bases, and 9 bases had no gene match. CDR3 region: CASSEGQGDSGYEQYF. The CDR3 DNA sequence: TGCGCCAGCAGCGAGGGACAGGGGGATTCTGGCTACGAGCAGTACTTC.

The chain uses TRBV5-8 and TRBJ2-2; D not resolved. This CDR3 region has 16 residues. V was clipped by 1 base and J by 3 bases, with 13 bases between them. Germline V lookup: CDR1 SGHTS, CDR2 YDEGEE. The CDR3 sequence is CASSLMTPRDTGELFF. The CDR3 DNA reads TGTGCCAGCAGCTTGATGACCCCCCGGGACACCGGGGAGCTGTTTTTT.